These 11 T cell receptor beta chains came from one sample sequenced in a study of CD8+CD57+ T cells in acquired aplastic anemia. Genomic DNA, the template, was used for profiling of the TCR beta VDJ and CDR3. MiXCR, applied by TCRdb to the reads, yields one record per CDR3 protein. The repertoire has hundreds of thousands of distinct CDR3 sequences, around three fifths of them found once; the top ten carry approximately 8%. The source material was sorted CD4+, CD8+, or CD8+CD57+ T cells (not recorded which) from PBMCs. Receptors originate from a human donor with severe aplastic anemia or a healthy control (not recorded which).

This chain links TRBV3-1 with TRBJ1-1, with D unclear. Per germline, CDR1 LGHDT and CDR2 YNNKEL (reference sequence). This CDR3 contains 14 residues. V was pared by 1 base and J by 0 bases, with 6 bases between. This CDR3 is CASSQVGVNTEAFF. CDR3 coding DNA: TGTGCCAGCAGCCAAGTAGGCGTGAACACTGAAGCTTTCTTT.

CDR3 sequence reads: CASSIGGPSNEQFF. The CDR3, as DNA: TGTGCCAGTAGTATCGGGGGGCCGAGCAATGAGCAGTTCTTC. The chain recombines TRBV19 with TRBJ2-1, with a weak D call TRBD2 (7 bases). Trimming cost V 3 bases and J 6 bases, with 12 bases left between them. The CDR3 sequence is 14 residues long. The germline CDR1 and CDR2 sequences are LNHDA and SQIVND (reference sequence).

This clonotype was detected many times. This chain joins TRBV6-4 and TRBJ2-7; 7 bases agree with TRBD2. With V trimmed by 6 bases and J by 5 bases, 13 bases remained unmatched. The CDR3 consists of 15 residues. Germline V gene lookup returns CDR1 MRHNA and CDR2 SNTAGT. The CDR3 DNA reads TGTGCCAGCAGACCTATGGTACTAGCGACTAACGAGCAGTACTTC. Its protein is CASRPMVLATNEQYF.

This rearrangement joins TRBV9 to TRBJ2-7; possibly TRBD1 for D (5 bases). Trimming took off 2 bases at V and 0 bases at J, with 12 bases between the two ends. The germline CDR1 and CDR2 sequences are SGDLS and YYNGEE. CDR3 length: 15 amino acids. CDR3 nucleotide sequence: TGTGCCAGCAGCGTGGCAGGTGGGGCCTCCTACGAGCAGTACTTC. Translating gives CASSVAGGASYEQYF. Using reference TRBV9 and TRBJ2-7 for the parts outside the CDR3, the full variable domain is DSGVTQTPKHLITATGQRVTLRCSPRSGDLSVYWYQQSLDQGLQFLIQYYNGEERAKGNILERFSAQQFPDLHSELNLSSLELGDSALYFCASSVAGGASYEQYFGPGTRLTVT.

The chain links TRBV6-5 to TRBJ1-3, with D possibly matching TRBD1 (5 bases). The CDR3 contains 13 residues. V was pared by 8 bases and J by 2 bases, with 10 bases between. Per germline, CDR1 MNHEY and CDR2 SVGAGI. This CDR3 reads CASRGSPGNTIYF. CDR3 bases: TGTGCCAGCCGGGGGTCGCCTGGAAACACCATATATTTT.

The chain has TRBV24-1 and TRBJ2-3, with D perhaps matching TRBD2 (6 bases). The germline V gene has CDR1 KGHDR and CDR2 SFDVKD. The CDR3 totals 15 residues. V was pared by 4 bases and J by 1 base, with 11 bases between. The CDR3 spells CATSDRDWGTDTQYF. In DNA, the CDR3 is TGTGCCACCAGTGACCGGGACTGGGGCACAGATACGCAGTATTTT.

The V gene is TRBV5-1, the J gene TRBJ1-2; a weak D match, TRBD1 (5 bases). The V end was cut by 1 base, the J end by 0 bases, with 13 bases between. In germline, CDR1 is SGHRS, CDR2 YFSETQ. CDR3 length: 16 residues. DNA of the CDR3: TGCGCCAGCAGCTTGTCCAGACCGACAGCTAACTATGGCTACACCTTC. Amino acids: CASSLSRPTANYGYTF.

There are a few counts of this clonotype. The rearrangement uses TRBV10-3 and TRBJ1-2; D not resolved. The CDR3 is made up of 14 amino acids. Deletions cut 2 bases from V and 7 bases from J, with 14 bases between. Per germline, CDR1 ENHRY and CDR2 SYGVKD. Here the CDR3 reads CAISEVSVLVGYTF. The CDR3 nucleotides read TGTGCCATCAGTGAGGTGTCGGTATTAGTTGGCTACACCTTC.

The table lists this clonotype with a count of one. V usage is TRBV20-1 and J usage is TRBJ2-1; TRBD2 aligns across 7 bases. V shed 2 bases, J shed 4 bases, and the junction held 5 bases outside the gene matches. Germline V CDR1 and CDR2: DFQATT, SNEGSKA (reference sequence). The CDR3 has 14 amino acids. CDR3 DNA sequence: TGCAGTGCTAGACGGCTAGCGGATTACAATGAGCAGTTCTTC. Translation gives CSARRLADYNEQFF.

CDR3 residues: CSARRTEYGYTF. CDR3 DNA: TGCAGTGCTCGCCGGACCGAGTATGGCTACACCTTC. This sequence joins TRBV20-1 and TRBJ1-2; D remains ambiguous. The germline gives CDR1 DFQATT, CDR2 SNEGSKA (reference sequence). Trimming left V 5 bases short and J 5 bases short, with 12 bases between. The CDR3 runs to 12 residues.

The J gene is TRBJ2-5, the V gene TRBV7-2; possibly TRBD2 for D (6 bases). The CDR3 runs 13 residues. Germline-derived CDR1 and CDR2 are SGHTA and FQGNSA. With 6 bases removed from V and 5 bases from J, the gap between germline ends came to 13 bases. CDR3 protein: CASRPREFETQYF. CDR3 coding DNA: TGTGCCAGCAGGCCCCGGGAGTTTGAGACCCAGTACTTC.